Here is one T cell receptor (beta chain) with its context. This sample stems from a study of control samples from healthy donors and cancer patients. Method: immunoSEQ multiplex PCR; TCRdb's copy keeps in-frame clones and lacks some. The repertoire holds about 100,000 clones, with around 90% as singletons. Germline CDR1 and CDR2: DFQATT and SNEGSKA (reference sequence). The CDR3 is 14 residues long. The V gene end was trimmed by 3 bases and the J gene end by 12 bases; junction bases not matched to a gene: 11. Sequencing input: blood. J is TRBJ2-1 and V is TRBV20-1, with 10 bases fitting TRBD2. The sequence came from a woman between 18 and 29 years old in good health. The CDR3 nucleotides are TGCAGTGCTAGTGGTAGCGGGAGGCCTCTTGGGCAGTTCTTC. Its protein is CSASGSGRPLGQFF.